One TCR beta chain is described in this entry. The antigen is unknown. Germline lookup yields CDR1 LGHNT and CDR2 FRNRAP. Trimming removed 5 bases from V and 3 bases from J, with 14 bases in between. This CDR3 is built from 14 residues. Using immunoSEQ multiplex PCR, the repertoire was profiled, and TCRdb retains in-frame clones only, with some absent. The sample includes tens of thousands of clones, roughly 85% seen only once; the top ten take about 4.6%. The data were taken from a study of T cell responses to AZD1222 COVID-19 vaccine. Whole-study findings and limits: Clonal diversity was possibly underestimated, and white British individuals and females predominated among donors.

The receptor comes from an adult who received the AZD1222 COVID-19 vaccine. This specimen was peripheral blood, taken 28 days after the second AZD1222 dose. This chain uses TRBV12-5 with TRBJ2-7; D not certain. CDR3 bases: TGTGCTAGTGGTCCGGAAATGACGGGCTACGAGCAGTACTTC. This translates into CASGPEMTGYEQYF.